This TCR beta chain emerged from a study of blood T cell repertoires in COVID-19. Study background: The United States, Italy and Spain supplied acute and convalescent COVID-19 samples. PBMCs, B-cell-depleted T cells, or T cells were the source of the cDNA or gDNA that made up the material.

The CDR3 has 15 amino acids. The germline gives CDR1 MNHEY, CDR2 SMNVEV (reference sequence). The ends lost 3 bases at V and 2 bases at J; junction bases unmatched: 3. Per the authors' pipeline: Researchers report that nucleated cell counts were estimated from reference gene primer amplification. Profiled with immunoSEQ multiplex PCR; TCRdb holds only in-frame clones, not every one. For V, J and clone size, that table is used; D and trimming come from the DNA. The sample lists more than 85,000 clones; about 88% were seen once. The sequence came from a woman aged 45-65 years with acute or convalescent COVID-19. The chain joins TRBV27 to TRBJ2-1; 8 bases fit TRBD2. Sequencing was carried out using peripheral blood. The CDR3 sequence is CASSFTSGAYNEQFF. The CDR3 nucleotides read TGTGCCAGCAGTTTTACTAGCGGCGCCTACAATGAGCAGTTCTTC.